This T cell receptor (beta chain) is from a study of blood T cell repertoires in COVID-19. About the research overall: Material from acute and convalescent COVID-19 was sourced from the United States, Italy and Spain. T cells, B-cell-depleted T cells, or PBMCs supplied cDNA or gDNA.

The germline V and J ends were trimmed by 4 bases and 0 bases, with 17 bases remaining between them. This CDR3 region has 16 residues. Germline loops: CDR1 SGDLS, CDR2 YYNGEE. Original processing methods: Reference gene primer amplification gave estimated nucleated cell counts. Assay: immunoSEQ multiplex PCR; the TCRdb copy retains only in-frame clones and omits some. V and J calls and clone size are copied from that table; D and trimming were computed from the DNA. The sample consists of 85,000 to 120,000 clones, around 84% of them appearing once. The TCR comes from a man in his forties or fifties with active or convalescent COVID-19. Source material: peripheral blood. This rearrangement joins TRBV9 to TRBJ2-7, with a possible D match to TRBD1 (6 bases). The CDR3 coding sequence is TGTGCCAGCAGCCCCAGAGACAGGCAACGCTCCTACGAGCAGTACTTC. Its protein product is CASSPRDRQRSYEQYF.